This T cell receptor beta chain derives from a study of radiotherapy plus CTLA-4 blockade in lung cancer. Assay: immunoSEQ multiplex PCR; the TCRdb copy retains only in-frame clones and omits some. Here the sample spans tens of thousands of clones, around 80% being singletons. Study-level results: Together with interferon-beta, which increased in serum after radiation, early dynamic changes in blood T cell clones were reportedly the best predictors of response.

As to this clone: Its cognate antigen is unknown.

The CDR3 is made up of 13 amino acids. The V gene's germline CDR1 is ENHRY and CDR2 SYGVKD. The V and J ends lost 3 bases and 8 bases respectively, with 13 bases between them. The V call is TRBV10-3, the J call TRBJ1-2; a weak D match, TRBD1 (6 bases). The source material was peripheral blood, sampled from a patient treated with radiotherapy plus ipilimumab. The sequence was obtained from a human donor with non-small cell lung cancer who had a complete response to radiotherapy plus ipilimumab. In DNA, the CDR3 is TGTGCCATCAGTGAAGGACAGTCTGGGGGCTACACCTTC. Residues: CAISEGQSGGYTF.